This T cell receptor (beta chain) is drawn from a study of blood T cell repertoires in COVID-19. Sequenced by immunoSEQ multiplex PCR; TCRdb stores in-frame clones only, minus some. The sample holds about 260,000 clones, 85% to 90% seen once. Germline CDR1 SEHNR, CDR2 FQNEAQ (reference sequence). J was trimmed by 1 base and V by 1 base; bases with no gene match: 1. The CDR3 consists of 15 residues. The sequencing input was PBMCs or T cells enriched from blood (not recorded which). The V call is TRBV7-9, the J call TRBJ2-1, with TRBD2 matching 7 bases. The TCR was taken from a woman in her twenties or thirties with acute COVID-19. The CDR3 bases are TGTGCCAGCAGCTTAGGGCGGGAGTCCTACAATGAGCAGTTCTTC. Protein sequence: CASSLGRESYNEQFF.